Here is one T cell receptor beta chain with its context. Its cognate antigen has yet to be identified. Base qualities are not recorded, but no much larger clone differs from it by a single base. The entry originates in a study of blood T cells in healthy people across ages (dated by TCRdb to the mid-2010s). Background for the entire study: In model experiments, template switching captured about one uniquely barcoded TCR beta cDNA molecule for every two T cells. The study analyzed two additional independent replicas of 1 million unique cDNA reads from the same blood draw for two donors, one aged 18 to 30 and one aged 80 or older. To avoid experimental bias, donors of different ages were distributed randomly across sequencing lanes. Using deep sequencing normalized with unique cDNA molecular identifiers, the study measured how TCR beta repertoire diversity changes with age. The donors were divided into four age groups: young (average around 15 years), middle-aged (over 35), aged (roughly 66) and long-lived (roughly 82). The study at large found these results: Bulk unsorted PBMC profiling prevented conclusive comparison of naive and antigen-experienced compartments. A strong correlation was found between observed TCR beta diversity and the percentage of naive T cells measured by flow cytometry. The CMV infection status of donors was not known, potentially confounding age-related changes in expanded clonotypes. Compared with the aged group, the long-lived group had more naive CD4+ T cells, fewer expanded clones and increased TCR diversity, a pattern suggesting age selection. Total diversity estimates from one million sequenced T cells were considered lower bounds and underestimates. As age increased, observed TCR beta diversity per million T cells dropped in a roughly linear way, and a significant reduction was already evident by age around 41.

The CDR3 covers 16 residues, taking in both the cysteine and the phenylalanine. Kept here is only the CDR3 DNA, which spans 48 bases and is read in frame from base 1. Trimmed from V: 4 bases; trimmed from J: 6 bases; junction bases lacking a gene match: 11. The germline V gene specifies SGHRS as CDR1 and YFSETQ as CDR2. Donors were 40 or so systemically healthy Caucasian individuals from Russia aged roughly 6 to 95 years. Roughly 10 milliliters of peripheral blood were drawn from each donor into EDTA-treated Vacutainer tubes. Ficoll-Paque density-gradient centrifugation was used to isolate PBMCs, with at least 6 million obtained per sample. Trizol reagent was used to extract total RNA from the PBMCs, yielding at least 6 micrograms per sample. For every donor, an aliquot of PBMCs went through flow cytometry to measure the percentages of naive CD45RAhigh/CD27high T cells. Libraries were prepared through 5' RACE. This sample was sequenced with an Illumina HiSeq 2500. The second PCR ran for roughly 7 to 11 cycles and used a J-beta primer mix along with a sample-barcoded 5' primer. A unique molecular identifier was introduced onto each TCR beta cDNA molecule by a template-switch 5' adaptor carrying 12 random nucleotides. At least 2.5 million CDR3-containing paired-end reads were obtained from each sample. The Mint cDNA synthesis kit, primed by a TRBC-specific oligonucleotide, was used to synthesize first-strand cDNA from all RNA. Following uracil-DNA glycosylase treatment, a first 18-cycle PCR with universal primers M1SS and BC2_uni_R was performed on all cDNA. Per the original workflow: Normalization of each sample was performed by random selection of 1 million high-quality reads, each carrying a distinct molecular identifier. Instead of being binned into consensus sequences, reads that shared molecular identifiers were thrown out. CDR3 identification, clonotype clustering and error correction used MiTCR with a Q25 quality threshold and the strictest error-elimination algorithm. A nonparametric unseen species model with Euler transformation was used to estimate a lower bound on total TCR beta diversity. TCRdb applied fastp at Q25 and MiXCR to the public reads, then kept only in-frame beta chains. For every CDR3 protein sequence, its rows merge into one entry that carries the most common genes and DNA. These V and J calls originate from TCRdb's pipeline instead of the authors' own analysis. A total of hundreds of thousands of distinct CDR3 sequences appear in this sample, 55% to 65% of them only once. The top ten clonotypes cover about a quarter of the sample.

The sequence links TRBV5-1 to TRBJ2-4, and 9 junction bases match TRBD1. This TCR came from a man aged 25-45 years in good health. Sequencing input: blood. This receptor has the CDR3 CASSATSPGQGNIQYF. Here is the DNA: TGCGCCAGCAGCGCTACCTCTCCGGGACAGGGAAACATTCAGTACTTC.